This section outlines one T cell receptor (beta chain) sequence together with its context. The library targeted TCRbeta and was prepared with unique molecular identifiers. TCRdb fed the PCR reads into MiXCR, producing one record per CDR3 protein. Altogether 300,000 to 400,000 distinct CDR3 sequences are present, roughly 15% being singletons, with the ten largest covering about 4.5%. The data originate from a study of T-cell reconstitution after alpha-beta-depleted transplantation in children. Germline loops: CDR1 SNHLY, CDR2 FYNNEI. The junction had 8 bases not matched to a gene; V was cut back by 6 bases and J by 10 bases. The CDR3 consists of 13 residues.

This material consisted of PBMCs, taken from the stem cell graft. This TCR was recovered from a human donor who donated a stem cell graft to a child with Fanconi anemia. V is TRBV2 and J is TRBJ2-1, with TRBD2 matching 8 bases. The CDR3 reads CASRTSGGREQFF. The CDR3 bases are TGTGCCAGCAGAACTTCGGGGGGGCGGGAGCAGTTCTTC.